Given below is one T cell receptor beta chain in context. Its antigen has not been determined. There are no base qualities to consult, and no much larger clone falls within one base. The sample comes from a study of blood T cell repertoires in COVID-19 (TCRdb year 2020). About the investigation overall: Samples covering the acute and convalescent phases of COVID-19 were provided by collaborators in the United States, Italy and Spain. The prospective study material was composed of cDNA or gDNA derived from T cells, B-cell-depleted T cells, or PBMCs. Subjects who had been exposed to COVID-19, were actively infected with it, or had recovered from it provided the deeply sampled blood TCRbeta repertoires that made up the dataset. The repertoires were released in a freely available public database intended as a resource for research on the immune response to SARS-CoV-2. The samples were drawn from the first 160 participants of the ongoing ImmuneRACE study and from 950 to 1,500 subjects provided by 6 global collaborators. The sample metadata nearly always contained a de-identified subject ID, COVID-19 status, age in years and sex. HLA class I and class II types, where available, came from metadata supplied by the sample provider rather than from assay-based typing.

The CDR3 holds 15 amino acids from the cysteine to the phenylalanine. Only the CDR3 DNA is retained, 45 bases long and in frame from the first base. V is clipped by 6 bases and J by 1 base, and the sequence between their germline boundaries is 12 bases long. The germline V gene supplies CDR1 MNHEY and CDR2 SVGAGI. Whole blood was collected in K2EDTA tubes by collaborating institutions according to the institutions' own protocols. For TCRbeta analysis, collaborators shipped samples in one of three forms: frozen whole blood, isolated PBMCs, or DNA extracted from either of those sample types. TCRbeta CDR3 regions were amplified from genomic DNA by means of the immunoSEQ Assay, a bias-controlled multiplex PCR. The authors' analysis ran thus. Nucleated cell counts per sample were estimated from amplification of reference gene primers within the assay. To quantify the absolute abundance of each unique TCRbeta CDR3 rearrangement, sequence reads were collapsed and filtered. For each sample, productive Simpson clonality was calculated by taking the square root of Simpson's diversity index across productive rearrangements. TCRdb limited this immuneACCESS table to in-frame rearrangements with V and J called. A share of clones is missing; checked studies link under half to unresolved V genes, and the rest is unexplained. That table gives V, J and clone size, and the DNA gave D and trimming. This sample has 100,000 or so clones in its table, and under 95% of those were observed once. Of the sample, about 3.9% is held by the ten largest clones.

Overall results and qualifications from the work: The quantity of clinical and demographic metadata differed by source and by participant and was supplied without curation.

Sequenced sample: peripheral blood. The rearrangement joined TRBV6-5 to TRBJ2-2, with TRBD1 tentatively as D gene (6 bases match). The source of this sequence is a woman aged 50 to 60 in a cohort sampled during active COVID-19. The nucleotides are TGTGCCAGCAGAACCGGGACACAGAACACCGGGGAGCTGTTTTTT. The translation is CASRTGTQNTGELFF.